A selection of T cell receptor beta chains follows, all from one sample in a study of naive and memory T cell subsets. A single record per CDR3 protein comes from TCRdb applying MiXCR to the 5' RACE reads. There are 50,000 to 65,000 distinct CDR3 sequences in the sample; roughly 7.5% occur only once, and 9% to 10% lies in the top ten. These receptor sequences come from a female donor in good health. Each CDR3 is given with its conserved first and last residue. The D gene is left open where the match is weak. The listing skips clone size in some rows; elsewhere it reads once, few, many or a size class.

length | size | J | V | D | CDR3 | DNA
10 | many | TRBJ1-2 | TRBV6-2/TRBV6-3 | NA | CASFPLGYTF | TGTGCCAGCTTTCCCCTCGGCTACACCTTC
14 | few | TRBJ2-3 | TRBV12-3/TRBV12-4 | NA | CASMGGAVPDTQYF | TGTGCCAGCATGGGGGGGGCCGTCCCAGATACGCAGTATTTT
14 | NA | TRBJ2-3 | TRBV5-1 | NA | CASSLFEGADTQYF | TGCGCCAGCAGCTTGTTCGAGGGAGCAGATACGCAGTATTTT
13 | NA | TRBJ2-1 | TRBV9 | NA | CASSVAGSDEQFF | TGTGCCAGCAGCGTAGCTGGGAGCGATGAGCAGTTCTTC
16 | NA | TRBJ2-1 | TRBV7-2 | TRBD2 | CASSRGGGDIYNEQFF | TGTGCCAGCAGCCGCGGCGGGGGGGACATTTACAATGAGCAGTTCTTC
13 | NA | TRBJ1-1 | TRBV7-9 | NA | CASSPPLRGEAFF | TGTGCCAGCAGCCCCCCCTTGCGGGGTGAAGCTTTCTTT
15 | many | TRBJ1-4 | TRBV6-2/TRBV6-3 | NA | CASSYAQLSSEKLFF | TGTGCCAGCAGTTACGCCCAATTAAGCTCCGAAAAACTGTTTTTT
14 | many | TRBJ2-7 | TRBV9 | NA | CASSVEYRSSEQYF | TGTGCCAGCAGCGTAGAGTACAGGTCCTCCGAGCAGTACTTC
14 | many | TRBJ1-5 | TRBV12-3/TRBV12-4 | NA | CASSDDGLLQPQHF | TGTGCCAGCAGTGATGACGGCCTTCTTCAGCCCCAGCATTTT
17 | many | TRBJ1-6 | TRBV28 | NA | CASSFPSTGLNDSPLHF | TGTGCCAGCAGTTTCCCCTCGACAGGCCTTAACGATTCACCCCTCCACTTT
15 | NA | TRBJ2-2 | TRBV11-2 | NA | CASSYRDGNTGELFF | TGTGCCAGCAGCTATAGGGACGGGAACACCGGGGAGCTGTTTTTT
16 | NA | TRBJ2-3 | TRBV28 | TRBD2 | CASSSNSGVPTDTQYF | TGTGCCAGCAGTTCGAATAGCGGGGTGCCCACAGATACGCAGTATTTT
15 | few | TRBJ1-6 | TRBV5-6 | NA | CASSSRGSYNSPLHF | TGTGCCAGCAGCTCCAGGGGTTCCTATAATTCACCCCTCCACTTT
15 | NA | TRBJ2-7 | TRBV28 | TRBD2 | CASSPTGLPGYEQYF | TGTGCCAGCAGCCCGACGGGACTACCTGGCTACGAGCAGTACTTC
11 | many | TRBJ1-2 | TRBV18 | NA | CASSPGLGYTF | TGTGCCAGCTCACCCGGTCTGGGCTACACCTTC
11 | many | TRBJ1-6 | TRBV7-2 | NA | CASSSQGPLHF | TGTGCCAGCAGCTCACAGGGTCCCCTCCACTTT
11 | many | TRBJ2-1 | TRBV20-1 | TRBD2 | CSAMGLAGGFF | TGCAGTGCCATGGGACTAGCGGGGGGGTTCTTC
17 | many | TRBJ1-2 | TRBV6-2/TRBV6-3 | NA | CASSYSLTVGGTDGYTF | TGTGCCAGCAGTTACTCCTTGACGGTCGGTGGGACCGATGGCTACACCTTC
15 | many | TRBJ1-6 | TRBV7-3 | NA | CASSLTGEGYSPLHF | TGTGCCAGCAGCTTAACTGGAGAAGGGTACTCACCCCTCCACTTT
16 | many | TRBJ1-1 | TRBV4-1 | TRBD1 | CASSQNRDRANTEAFF | TGCGCCAGCAGCCAGAACCGGGACAGGGCAAACACTGAAGCTTTCTTT
15 | NA | TRBJ1-5 | TRBV19 | TRBD1 | CASSSGQGGNQPQHF | TGTGCCAGTAGTTCGGGACAGGGGGGCAATCAGCCCCAGCATTTT